This T cell receptor beta chain was recorded in a study of blood T cell repertoires in COVID-19. About the research overall: COVID-19 samples, acute and convalescent, were from the United States, Italy and Spain. The cDNA or gDNA used as material had been derived from T cells, B-cell-depleted T cells, or PBMCs.

The germline V gene encodes CDR1 MNHEY and CDR2 SVGEGT. The CDR3 consists of 14 residues. V was trimmed by 3 bases and J by 5 bases, leaving 11 bases between them. As processed by the authors: Amplifying reference gene primers gave estimates of nucleated cell counts. Method: immunoSEQ multiplex PCR; TCRdb's copy keeps in-frame clones and lacks some. That table furnishes V, J and clone size, whereas the DNA furnished D and trimming. Found here are under 45,000 clones, roughly 85% of them singletons; the top ten hold more than 4.5%. This receptor was taken from a man aged 40-50 years with active COVID-19. Sequences were obtained from peripheral blood. The chain carries TRBV6-2 or TRBV6-3 and TRBJ1-5; perhaps TRBD1 as D (5 bases). The CDR3 sequence is CASSYRGRDQPQHF. The CDR3 coding sequence is TGTGCCAGCAGTTATAGGGGCAGGGATCAGCCCCAGCATTTT.